A selection of T cell receptor beta chains follows, all from one sample in a study of regulatory T cells in long-lasting Graves disease. TCRdb re-called the multiplex PCR reads through MiXCR, storing one row per CDR3 protein. The sample lists hundreds of thousands of distinct CDR3 sequences; around an eighth were seen once. The same sample was also used in a study of T cells in Graves' hyperthyroidism and ophthalmopathy.

The sequencing used peripheral blood mononuclear cells (PBMCs), collected at new diagnosis, from a patient treated with antithyroid drugs. Source of these receptors: a man aged 25 to 40 with Graves disease. CDR3s include the opening cysteine and the closing phenylalanine or tryptophan. The order of the fields is V gene, J gene, clone size, D gene, CDR3 protein, CDR3 DNA. D genes are given only for firm matches. Size is omitted from some rows. Given values are once, few, many or a class for expanded clones.

V: TRBV6-1; J: TRBJ1-2; size: few; D: -; CDR3: CASINRGGYTF; DNA: TGTGCCAGCATAAATCGAGGAGGCTACACCTTC
V: TRBV28; J: TRBJ1-1; size: few; D: TRBD1; CDR3: CASSWPPAGTVNTEAFF; DNA: TGTGCCAGCAGTTGGCCCCCCGCCGGGACAGTGAACACTGAAGCTTTCTTT
V: TRBV19; J: TRBJ2-3; size: few; D: TRBD2; CDR3: CASSLSRLAGGPTDTQYF; DNA: TGTGCCAGTAGCCTTTCCCGCCTAGCGGGAGGGCCCACAGATACGCAGTATTTT
V: TRBV29-1; J: TRBJ1-4; size: many; D: TRBD1; CDR3: CSVALGGPNEKLFF; DNA: TGCAGCGTTGCCCTAGGGGGCCCTAATGAAAAACTGTTTTTT
V: TRBV12-5; J: TRBJ2-3; size: many; D: -; CDR3: CASGLSTGKDTQYF; DNA: TGTGCTAGTGGTTTGTCTACAGGGAAAGATACGCAGTATTTT
V: TRBV15; J: TRBJ1-5; size: -; D: TRBD1; CDR3: CATSRGQGEGPQHF; DNA: TGTGCCACCAGCAGGGGACAGGGAGAAGGGCCCCAGCATTTT
V: TRBV24-1; J: TRBJ1-1; size: few; D: -; CDR3: CATSDSENTEAFF; DNA: TGTGCCACCAGTGACTCCGAGAACACTGAAGCTTTCTTT
V: TRBV20-1; J: TRBJ2-7; size: -; D: TRBD2; CDR3: CSASGLAGRQVGEQYF; DNA: TGCAGTGCTAGTGGTCTAGCGGGAAGGCAAGTTGGGGAGCAGTACTTC
V: TRBV14; J: TRBJ2-1; size: many; D: TRBD1; CDR3: CASRQGYEQFF; DNA: TGTGCCAGTAGACAGGGTTATGAGCAGTTCTTC
V: TRBV2; J: TRBJ2-6; size: few; D: TRBD1; CDR3: CASSRQGPSSGANVLTF; DNA: TGTGCCAGCAGTCGACAGGGACCTTCCTCTGGGGCCAACGTCCTGACTTTC
V: TRBV2; J: TRBJ2-3; size: many; D: TRBD2; CDR3: CASSTGTTTSDTQYF; DNA: TGTGCCAGCAGTACCGGGACTACGACATCGGATACGCAGTATTTT
V: TRBV4-1; J: TRBJ2-7; size: -; D: TRBD2; CDR3: CASSGPSGSGEQYF; DNA: TGCGCCAGCAGCGGCCCCAGCGGGAGTGGCGAGCAGTACTTC
V: TRBV7-3; J: TRBJ2-5; size: many; D: -; CDR3: CASSQDGLQETQYF; DNA: TGTGCCAGCAGCCAGGACGGGCTCCAAGAGACCCAGTACTTC
V: TRBV19; J: TRBJ2-5; size: -; D: TRBD2; CDR3: CASRSAGAGETQYF; DNA: TGTGCCAGTAGGTCGGCGGGAGCAGGGGAGACCCAGTACTTC
V: TRBV11-2; J: TRBJ2-7; size: many; D: TRBD2; CDR3: CASSPSPGRAYEQYF; DNA: TGTGCCAGCAGCCCCAGCCCCGGGAGGGCCTACGAGCAGTACTTC
V: TRBV6-4; J: TRBJ1-5; size: -; D: -; CDR3: CASSENENQPQHF; DNA: TGTGCCAGCAGTGAAAACGAAAATCAGCCCCAGCATTTT
V: TRBV18; J: TRBJ2-1; size: -; D: -; CDR3: CASSPFSTEQFF; DNA: TGTGCCAGCTCACCATTCTCTACGGAGCAGTTCTTC
V: TRBV29-1; J: TRBJ1-5; size: many; D: -; CDR3: CSVMGASGQPQHF; DNA: TGCAGCGTGATGGGGGCGAGTGGTCAGCCCCAGCATTTT
V: TRBV20-1; J: TRBJ1-3; size: -; D: -; CDR3: CSAGVGNTIYF; DNA: TGCAGTGCTGGGGTGGGAAACACCATATATTTT
V: TRBV9; J: TRBJ2-1; size: -; D: TRBD2; CDR3: CASSVSSHRGLAAHNEQFF; DNA: TGTGCCAGCAGCGTGAGTTCTCATCGGGGACTAGCGGCTCACAATGAACAGTTCTTC
V: TRBV7-3; J: TRBJ2-3; size: -; D: TRBD1; CDR3: CASSPGTGADTQYF; DNA: TGTGCCAGCAGCCCAGGGACAGGGGCAGATACGCAGTATTTT
V: TRBV5-4; J: TRBJ2-7; size: -; D: TRBD2; CDR3: CASSPRISGSTYEQYF; DNA: TGTGCCAGCAGCCCTCGCATTAGCGGGAGTACCTACGAGCAGTACTTC
V: TRBV3-1; J: TRBJ2-7; size: many; D: -; CDR3: CASSPGWGVTYEQYF; DNA: TGTGCCAGCAGCCCAGGCTGGGGGGTCACCTACGAGCAGTACTTC
V: TRBV5-1; J: TRBJ2-5; size: -; D: -; CDR3: CASTYLGTPQETQYF; DNA: TGCGCCAGCACCTACCTCGGAACGCCTCAAGAGACCCAGTACTTC
V: TRBV20-1; J: TRBJ2-3; size: few; D: TRBD2; CDR3: CSAYITQPGLAGGDTQYF; DNA: TGCAGTGCTTACATAACCCAACCGGGACTAGCGGGAGGAGATACGCAGTATTTT
V: TRBV12-3/TRBV12-4; J: TRBJ1-2; size: many; D: -; CDR3: CASSLAPLGYDGYTF; DNA: TGTGCCAGCAGTTTAGCGCCCTTGGGATACGATGGCTACACCTTC
V: TRBV11-2; J: TRBJ2-7; size: -; D: -; CDR3: CASSRALGGDLYEQYF; DNA: TGTGCCAGCAGCCGAGCTCTCGGCGGGGACCTATACGAGCAGTACTTC
V: TRBV14; J: TRBJ1-1; size: -; D: -; CDR3: CASSQVLFRGDTEAFF; DNA: TGTGCCAGCAGCCAAGTTTTATTCAGGGGCGACACTGAAGCTTTCTTT
V: TRBV5-1; J: TRBJ2-6; size: -; D: -; CDR3: CASSLSRGSSGANVLTF; DNA: TGCGCCAGCAGCTTGTCTCGGGGCAGCTCTGGGGCCAACGTCCTGACTTTC
V: TRBV12-5; J: TRBJ2-5; size: many; D: -; CDR3: CASGPPWGETQYF; DNA: TGTGCTAGTGGCCCGCCGTGGGGGGAGACCCAGTACTTC
V: TRBV9; J: TRBJ2-1; size: -; D: TRBD2; CDR3: CASSALAGGWVNEQFF; DNA: TGTGCCAGCAGCGCCCTAGCGGGAGGATGGGTAAATGAGCAGTTCTTC
V: TRBV7-2; J: TRBJ2-7; size: many; D: TRBD2; CDR3: CASSLDGRALEQYF; DNA: TGTGCCAGCAGCTTAGATGGGAGGGCACTCGAGCAGTACTTC
V: TRBV11-2; J: TRBJ1-1; size: many; D: -; CDR3: CASTYPSTETKAFF; DNA: TGTGCCAGCACCTACCCCTCTACCGAAACGAAAGCTTTCTTT
V: TRBV14; J: TRBJ2-5; size: -; D: -; CDR3: CASSPERGPGQTQYF; DNA: TGTGCCAGCAGCCCCGAAAGGGGACCAGGACAGACCCAGTACTTC
V: TRBV20-1; J: TRBJ1-2; size: many; D: -; CDR3: CSARPNYQLGYGYTF; DNA: TGCAGTGCTCGACCCAATTACCAGCTGGGCTATGGCTACACCTTC
V: TRBV9; J: TRBJ2-1; size: -; D: TRBD1; CDR3: CASSVSSLWTGRFF; DNA: TGTGCCAGCAGCGTTTCTTCCCTTTGGACAGGGCGGTTCTTC
V: TRBV3-1; J: TRBJ2-1; size: few; D: -; CDR3: CASSRDWTNEQFF; DNA: TGTGCCAGCAGCCGGGACTGGACCAATGAGCAGTTCTTC
V: TRBV19; J: TRBJ2-7; size: -; D: TRBD1; CDR3: CAKGTGEPYEQYF; DNA: TGTGCCAAAGGGACAGGGGAACCCTACGAGCAGTACTTC
V: TRBV7-2; J: TRBJ1-4; size: many; D: -; CDR3: CASSPDAGKLFF; DNA: TGTGCCAGCAGCCCCGATGCGGGGAAACTGTTTTTT
V: TRBV5-1; J: TRBJ2-7; size: -; D: -; CDR3: CASSPGAGHREQYF; DNA: TGCGCCAGCAGCCCCGGGGCTGGGCACCGGGAGCAGTACTTC
V: TRBV20-1; J: TRBJ1-1; size: -; D: -; CDR3: CSARVALGAGTEAFF; DNA: TGCAGTGCTAGAGTGGCTTTGGGGGCGGGCACTGAAGCTTTCTTT